What follows are 27 T cell receptor beta chains derived from one specimen sequenced in a study of PD-L1 blockade in urothelial cancer (dated by TCRdb to about 2017). Libraries came from the immunoSEQ multiplex PCR assay. TCRdb's version of the immuneACCESS table is confined to in-frame rearrangements and falls short of the full clone set. An unresolved V gene accounts for under half of the shortfall where checked; the remainder is of unknown origin. The sample yields tens of thousands of clones; roughly 82% were counted once. The ten largest clones take up approximately 1.4% of the sample. In the paper's terms, the time point label means: pretreatment peripheral blood. The sample consisted of PBMCs, taken around atezolizumab (anti-PD-L1) treatment. These TCRs come from a man aged 50 or older with urothelial cancer.

The rearrangement links TRBV19 to TRBJ2-2; D gene uncertain. Trimming removed 1 base from V and 5 bases from J, with 8 bases in between. CDR1 LNHDA and CDR2 SQIVND come from the germline V gene (reference sequence). CDR3 size: 14 residues. As DNA, the CDR3 is TGTGCCAGTAGTATAGCCCCTAGAACCGGGGAGCTGTTTTTT. This translates into CASSIAPRTGELFF.

The V call is TRBV18, the J call TRBJ1-1, with 8 bases matching TRBD1. The germline CDR1 and CDR2 sequences are KGHSH and LQKENI. The length of the CDR3 is 15 residues. The V gene end was trimmed by 2 bases and the J gene end by 6 bases; junction bases not matched to a gene: 8. CDR3 coding DNA: TGTGCCAGCTCACCAAGGCGGACAGGGATGCCTGAAGCTTTCTTT. Translating it yields CASSPRRTGMPEAFF.

The chain joins TRBV11-3 to TRBJ2-2; D might be TRBD1 (6 bases). CDR3 length equals 15 residues. Germline-derived CDR1 and CDR2 are SGHNT and YENEEA. V was clipped by 4 bases and J by 3 bases, with 12 bases between them. This CDR3 reads CASSSGYRDTGELFF. CDR3 coding DNA: TGTGCCAGCAGCTCAGGATACAGGGACACCGGGGAGCTGTTTTTT.

The chain recombines TRBV12-2 with TRBJ1-2; TRBD1 is taken as the D call from the table, unchecked against the DNA. TRBV12-2 is termed a pseudogene. The CDR3 has 14 residues. CDR3 protein: CASPRTGPYYGYTF. In DNA, the CDR3 is TGTGCAAGTCCCCGGACAGGACCTTACTATGGCTACACCTTC.

The chain has TRBV2 and TRBJ2-5; 9 bases map to TRBD1. V shed 4 bases and J 4 bases; nucleotides not matched to a gene: 4. The germline V gene has CDR1 SNHLY and CDR2 FYNNEI. The CDR3 extends over 14 amino acids. DNA of the CDR3: TGTGCCAGCAGTGTACAGGGGGCGTCAGAGACCCAGTACTTC. It specifies CASSVQGASETQYF. The entire variable domain, with the rest obtained from reference TRBV2 and TRBJ2-5, is as follows: EPEVTQTPSHQVTQMGQEVILRCVPISNHLYFYWYRQILGQKVEFLVSFYNNEISEKSEIFDDQFSVERPDGSNFTLKIRSTKLEDSAMYFCASSVQGASETQYFGPGTRLLVL.

The J gene is TRBJ2-2, the V gene TRBV9, with D possibly being TRBD2 (6 bases). V gave up 4 bases and J gave up 1 base, with 14 bases separating them. The CDR3 runs to 16 residues. Germline lookup yields CDR1 SGDLS and CDR2 YYNGEE. For the CDR3, the DNA is TGTGCCAGCAGCCGGGCGGAGGGACTGAACACCGGGGAGCTGTTTTTT. This translates into CASSRAEGLNTGELFF.

The V and J genes are TRBV18 and TRBJ2-1; 12 bases are a match to TRBD2. The V gene's germline CDR1 is KGHSH and CDR2 LQKENI. Germline trimming cut 5 bases from V and 7 bases from J; bases unmatched to any gene: 9. The CDR3 totals 16 residues. The CDR3 reads CASSSTTSGSLNEQFF. The CDR3 DNA reads as TGTGCCAGCTCATCGACGACTAGCGGGAGTCTGAATGAGCAGTTCTTC.

The J gene is TRBJ2-3, the V gene TRBV6-5, with D perhaps matching TRBD1 (7 bases). The length of the CDR3 is 16 residues. The ends were cut back, 0 bases at V and 1 base at J, with 11 bases in the middle. Germline V gene data show CDR1 as MNHEY and CDR2 as SVGAGI. The CDR3 here is CASSYSQGGGTDTQYF. The CDR3 DNA reads as TGTGCCAGCAGTTACTCCCAGGGGGGTGGCACAGATACGCAGTATTTT.

The V gene is TRBV4-1, the J gene TRBJ2-5; 10 nucleotides line up with TRBD2. The V and J ends lost 0 bases and 2 bases, in that order; junction bases with no gene match: 12. Germline V gene sequence: CDR1 MGHRA, CDR2 YSYEKL. This CDR3 has 19 residues. CDR3 protein: CASSQEPGLAGDRQETQYF. In nucleotides, the CDR3 is TGCGCCAGCAGCCAAGAACCGGGGCTAGCGGGGGACCGACAAGAGACCCAGTACTTC.

This clone was seen only once. CDR3 bases: TGTGCCAGCAGCCCGCGACAGGGGGCGGACTACGAGCAGTACTTC. It yields the protein CASSPRQGADYEQYF. This sequence joins TRBV11-2 and TRBJ2-7; 10 bases match TRBD1. Germline-derived CDR1 and CDR2 are SGHAT and FQNNGV. The CDR3 loop spans 15 amino acids. The V segment lost 5 bases and the J segment 3 bases; nucleotides outside the gene matches: 7.

The chain has TRBV2 and TRBJ2-7; 9 bases align to TRBD2. V lost 1 base, J lost 2 bases, and 9 bases stayed unmatched. The CDR3 is 17 amino acids. Per germline, CDR1 SNHLY and CDR2 FYNNEI. The CDR3 loop reads CASSEEALSGGPYEQYF. DNA of the CDR3: TGTGCCAGCAGTGAAGAGGCTCTGAGCGGGGGGCCCTACGAGCAGTACTTC.

The chain links TRBV10-3 to TRBJ1-1; perhaps TRBD1 as D (5 bases). The V gene lost 2 bases and the J gene lost 2 bases, with 12 bases spanning the gap. CDR1 and CDR2 (germline): ENHRY, SYGVKD. The CDR3 is made up of 15 amino acids. CDR3 DNA sequence: TGTGCCATCAGTGAGCCTAGACAGCTAAACACTGAAGCTTTCTTT. Translated: CAISEPRQLNTEAFF.

This chain links TRBV29-1 with TRBJ1-2; no clear D. V gave up 1 base and J gave up 6 bases, with 9 bases separating them. Looked up from germline, CDR1 is SQVTM and CDR2 is ANQGSEA. CDR3 length: 12 residues. The CDR3 DNA sequence: TGCAGCGTTGAAGGAGGATCGGATGGCTACACCTTC. It specifies CSVEGGSDGYTF.

The sample holds one count of this clone. The gene calls are TRBV10-3 and TRBJ1-2; 7 bases agree with TRBD1. J was trimmed by 4 bases and V by 0 bases; bases with no gene match: 8. Germline-derived CDR1 and CDR2 are ENHRY and SYGVKD. This CDR3 contains 16 residues. CDR3 protein: CAISESGGQKGYGYTF. The CDR3 DNA reads as TGTGCCATCAGTGAGTCTGGGGGACAGAAGGGCTATGGCTACACCTTC.

This chain links TRBV14 with TRBJ1-6; TRBD1 might be the D (5 bases). The germline CDR1 and CDR2 sequences are SGHDN and FVKESK. The CDR3 totals 16 residues. Trimming cost V 5 bases and J 7 bases, with 18 bases left between them. The CDR3 protein is CASSGRGGADNSPLHF. The CDR3, as DNA: TGTGCCAGCAGCGGCAGAGGTGGGGCAGACAATTCACCCCTCCACTTT.

This chain connects TRBV6-5 to TRBJ1-2, with 9 bases fitting TRBD1. The CDR3 loop spans 15 amino acids. CDR1 is MNHEY and CDR2 is SVGAGI in the germline V gene. The V gene end was trimmed by 1 base and the J gene end by 6 bases; junction bases not matched to a gene: 6. The CDR3 DNA reads TGTGCCAGCAGTTACTTACAGGGGGCGAGAGATGGCTACACCTTC. Its translation: CASSYLQGARDGYTF.

This clone was detected a few times. V gene TRBV6-5 combines with J gene TRBJ2-7, with 9 positions matching TRBD1. Germline CDR1 is MNHEY and CDR2 is SVGAGI. The V and J ends lost 4 bases and 3 bases, in that order; junction bases with no gene match: 7. The CDR3 spans 15 residues. The CDR3 reads CASSSPGTGFYEQYF. CDR3 in DNA: TGTGCCAGCAGTTCCCCCGGGACAGGGTTCTACGAGCAGTACTTC.

The chain uses TRBV25-1 and TRBJ1-1, with 7 bases lining up with TRBD1. This CDR3 has 14 residues. V was clipped by 10 bases and J by 1 base; unmatched bases: 9. Germline CDR1 and CDR2: MGHDK and SYGVNS. The DNA for the CDR3 is TGTGCCACAAGTACAACAGGGGCGAACACTGAAGCTTTCTTT. It translates to CATSTTGANTEAFF.

This chain joins TRBV19 and TRBJ2-3; tentatively, D is TRBD2 (7 bases). This CDR3 comprises 16 residues. The germline gives CDR1 LNHDA, CDR2 SQIVND (reference sequence). Trimming shortened V by 5 bases and J by 4 bases, and 19 bases separated the two germline ends. The CDR3: CASSPSGGGAADTQYF. In nucleotides, the CDR3 is TGTGCCAGTAGTCCCTCTGGGGGGGGCGCGGCAGATACGCAGTATTTT.

The CDR3 loop is CASRSGTGDYEQYF. CDR3 DNA sequence: TGTGCCAGCAGATCCGGGACAGGGGACTACGAGCAGTACTTC. The chain has TRBV27 and TRBJ2-7; TRBD1 matches 10 bases. CDR1 is MNHEY, CDR2 SMNVEV, per germline (reference sequence). CDR3 size: 14 residues. Germline trimming cut 6 bases from V and 3 bases from J; bases unmatched to any gene: 5.

The chain has TRBV18 and TRBJ2-5, with no clear D. The V and J ends lost 10 bases and 4 bases respectively, with 13 bases between them. Germline CDR1 reads KGHSH; CDR2 reads LQKENI. CDR3 size: 12 residues. Here the CDR3 reads CATLRLGETQYF. The CDR3 region has the DNA TGTGCCACCTTAAGACTGGGAGAGACCCAGTACTTC.

The chain is built from TRBV19 and TRBJ1-2, with TRBD1 matching over 10 bases. The CDR3 length is 18 residues. Germline V gene lookup returns CDR1 LNHDA and CDR2 SQIVND (reference sequence). The ends lost 5 bases at V and 6 bases at J; junction bases unmatched: 18. The CDR3 here is CASSGPLSSSGQGNGYTF. CDR3 nucleotides: TGTGCCAGTAGTGGCCCGTTATCTTCGTCGGGACAGGGGAATGGCTACACCTTC.

This chain uses TRBV14 with TRBJ2-7; TRBD2 matches 7 bases. This CDR3 region has 15 residues. V trimming: 2 bases; J trimming: 3 bases; junction bases outside the gene matches: 7. The germline V gene has CDR1 SGHDN and CDR2 FVKESK. CDR3 loop: CASSQMASGGYEQYF. In DNA form, the CDR3 reads TGTGCCAGCAGCCAAATGGCTAGCGGAGGCTACGAGCAGTACTTC.

The rearrangement uses TRBV19 and TRBJ2-5, with a possible D match to TRBD1 (6 bases). Trimming took 6 bases from V and 1 from J, leaving 12 bases between them. This CDR3 is 14 amino acids long. The germline gives CDR1 LNHDA, CDR2 SQIVND (reference sequence). The CDR3 sequence: CASRFRDTQETQYF. The CDR3 DNA follows: TGTGCCAGTAGATTCAGGGACACCCAAGAGACCCAGTACTTC.

The genes are TRBV4-2 and TRBJ2-1, with D possibly matching TRBD2 (5 bases). This CDR3 spans 22 amino acids. Trimming removed 1 base from V and 0 bases from J, with 28 bases in between. Germline V gene sequence: CDR1 LGHNA, CDR2 YNFKEQ. The CDR3 coding sequence is TGTGCCAGCAGCCAAGGGCGGCGGCTAGCCGAAAAGTACCAGAGCTCCTACAATGAGCAGTTCTTC. It codes for CASSQGRRLAEKYQSSYNEQFF.

The chain recombines TRBV7-2 with TRBJ2-3, with D maybe TRBD2 (6 bases). CDR3 length: 18 amino acids. Trimming removed 5 bases at V and 0 bases at J, with 21 bases between. CDR1 SGHTA and CDR2 FQGNSA come from the germline V gene. The CDR3: CASSPRRVGRLSTDTQYF. CDR3 bases: TGTGCCAGCAGCCCGAGGAGGGTTGGGCGATTAAGCACAGATACGCAGTATTTT.

This clone was found a few times. The chain couples TRBV19 to TRBJ2-7, with 7 bases fitting TRBD2. The J segment lost 7 bases and the V segment lost 5 bases, leaving 11 bases of the junction unmatched. The CDR3 extends over 14 amino acids. CDR1 and CDR2 (germline): LNHDA, SQIVND (reference sequence). The CDR3 DNA reads as TGTGCCAGTAGTGTGGGCGGGGGTGTTACGGAGCAGTACTTC. It specifies CASSVGGGVTEQYF.